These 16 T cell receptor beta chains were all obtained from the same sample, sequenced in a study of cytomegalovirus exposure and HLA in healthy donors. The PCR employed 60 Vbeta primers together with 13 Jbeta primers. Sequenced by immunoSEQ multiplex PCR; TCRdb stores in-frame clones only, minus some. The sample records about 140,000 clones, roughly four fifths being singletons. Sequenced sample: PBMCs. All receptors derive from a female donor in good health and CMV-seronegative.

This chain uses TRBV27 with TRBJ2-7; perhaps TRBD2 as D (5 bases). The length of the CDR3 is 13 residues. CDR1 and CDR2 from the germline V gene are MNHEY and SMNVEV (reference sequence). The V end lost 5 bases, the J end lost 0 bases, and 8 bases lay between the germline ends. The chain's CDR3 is CASSAGSSYEQYF. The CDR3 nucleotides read TGTGCCAGCAGTGCGGGCTCCTCCTACGAGCAGTACTTC.

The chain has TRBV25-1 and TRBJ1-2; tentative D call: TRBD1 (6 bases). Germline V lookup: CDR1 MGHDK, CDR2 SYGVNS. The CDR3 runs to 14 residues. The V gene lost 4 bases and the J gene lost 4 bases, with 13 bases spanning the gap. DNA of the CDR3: TGTGCCAGCAGTGCACGGGACAAAGTCTATGGCTACACCTTC. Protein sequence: CASSARDKVYGYTF.

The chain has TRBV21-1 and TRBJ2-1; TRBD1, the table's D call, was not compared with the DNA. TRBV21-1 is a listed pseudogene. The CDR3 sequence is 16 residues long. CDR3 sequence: CASSTSTGSSYNEQFF. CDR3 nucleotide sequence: TGTGCCAGCAGCACCTCTACAGGGAGCTCCTACAATGAGCAGTTCTTC.

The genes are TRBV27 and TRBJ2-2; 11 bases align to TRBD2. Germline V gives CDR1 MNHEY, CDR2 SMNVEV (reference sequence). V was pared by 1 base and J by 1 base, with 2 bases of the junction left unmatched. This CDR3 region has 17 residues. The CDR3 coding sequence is TGTGCCAGCAGTTTATTACTAGCGGGAGTGAACACCGGGGAGCTGTTTTTT. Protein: CASSLLLAGVNTGELFF.

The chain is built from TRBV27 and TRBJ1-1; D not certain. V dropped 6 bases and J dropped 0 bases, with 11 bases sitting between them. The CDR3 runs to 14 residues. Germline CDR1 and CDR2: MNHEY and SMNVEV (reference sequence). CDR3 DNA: TGTGCCAGCAGCCGAAGGAGCATGAACACTGAAGCTTTCTTT. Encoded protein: CASSRRSMNTEAFF.

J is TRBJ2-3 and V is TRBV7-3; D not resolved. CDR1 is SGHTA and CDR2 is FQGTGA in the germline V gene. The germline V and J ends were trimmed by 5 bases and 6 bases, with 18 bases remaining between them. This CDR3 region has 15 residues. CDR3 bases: TGTGCCAGCAGCCTCGGCCACACCTCCAGGGATACGCAGTATTTT. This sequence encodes CASSLGHTSRDTQYF.

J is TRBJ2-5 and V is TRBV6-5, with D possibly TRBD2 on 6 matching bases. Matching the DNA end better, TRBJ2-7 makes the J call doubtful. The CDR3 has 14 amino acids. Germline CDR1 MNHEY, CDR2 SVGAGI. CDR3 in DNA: TGTGCCAGCAGTCACATGGGGGGTTCCTACGAGCAGTACTTC. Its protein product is CASSHMGGSYEQYF.

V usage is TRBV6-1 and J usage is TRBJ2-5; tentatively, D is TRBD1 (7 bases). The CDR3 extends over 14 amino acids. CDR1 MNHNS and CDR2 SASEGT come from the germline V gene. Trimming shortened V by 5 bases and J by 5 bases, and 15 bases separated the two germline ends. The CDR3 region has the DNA TGTGCCAGCAGTCGACAGGGACTTCAGGAGACCCAGTACTTC. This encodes CASSRQGLQETQYF.

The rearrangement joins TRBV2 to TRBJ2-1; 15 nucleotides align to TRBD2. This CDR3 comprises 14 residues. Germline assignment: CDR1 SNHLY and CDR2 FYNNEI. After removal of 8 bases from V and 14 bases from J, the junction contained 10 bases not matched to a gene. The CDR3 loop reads CASDTGLAGGGEFF. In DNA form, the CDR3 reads TGTGCCAGCGATACGGGACTAGCGGGAGGCGGGGAGTTCTTC.

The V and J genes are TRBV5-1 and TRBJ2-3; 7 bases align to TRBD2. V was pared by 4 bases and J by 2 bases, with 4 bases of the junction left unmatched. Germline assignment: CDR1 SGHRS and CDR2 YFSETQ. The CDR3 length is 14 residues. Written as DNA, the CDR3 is TGCGCCAGCAGCACGGGACTACTCACAGATACGCAGTATTTT. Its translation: CASSTGLLTDTQYF. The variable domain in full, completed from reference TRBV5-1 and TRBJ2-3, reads KAGVTQTPRYLIKTRGQQVTLSCSPISGHRSVSWYQQTPGQGLQFLFEYFSETQRNKGNFPGRFSGRQFSNSRSEMNVSTLELGDSALYLCASSTGLLTDTQYFGPGTRLTVL.

CDR3 DNA: TGTGCCAGCAGCTTCTCCCGGGACAGGGGAGGTACTGAAGCTTTCTTT. Protein sequence: CASSFSRDRGGTEAFF. The V gene is TRBV11-2, the J gene TRBJ1-1, with 10 bases fitting TRBD1. Germline CDR1 and CDR2: SGHAT and FQNNGV. The V segment lost 3 bases and the J segment 5 bases; nucleotides outside the gene matches: 9. The CDR3 has 16 amino acids.

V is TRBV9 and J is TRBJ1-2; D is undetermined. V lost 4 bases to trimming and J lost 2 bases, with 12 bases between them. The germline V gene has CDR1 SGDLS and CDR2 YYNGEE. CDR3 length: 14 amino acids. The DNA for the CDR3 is TGTGCCAGCAGCCCCAGGATAGGAAACTATGGCTACACCTTC. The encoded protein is CASSPRIGNYGYTF.

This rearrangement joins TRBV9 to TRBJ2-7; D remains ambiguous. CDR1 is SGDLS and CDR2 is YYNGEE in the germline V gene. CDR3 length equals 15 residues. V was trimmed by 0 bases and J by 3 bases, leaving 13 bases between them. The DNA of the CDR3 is TGTGCCAGCAGCGTAGCTCAGTACCCCGTCTACGAGCAGTACTTC. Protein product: CASSVAQYPVYEQYF. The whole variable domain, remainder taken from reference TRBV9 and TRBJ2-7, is DSGVTQTPKHLITATGQRVTLRCSPRSGDLSVYWYQQSLDQGLQFLIQYYNGEERAKGNILERFSAQQFPDLHSELNLSSLELGDSALYFCASSVAQYPVYEQYFGPGTRLTVT.

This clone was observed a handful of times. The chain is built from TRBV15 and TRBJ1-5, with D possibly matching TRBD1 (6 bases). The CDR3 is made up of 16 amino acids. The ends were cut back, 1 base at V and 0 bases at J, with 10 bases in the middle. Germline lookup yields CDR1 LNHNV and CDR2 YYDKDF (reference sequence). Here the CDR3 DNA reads TGTGCCACCAGCAGAGGGACAGAATATAGCAATCAGCCCCAGCATTTT. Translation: CATSRGTEYSNQPQHF.

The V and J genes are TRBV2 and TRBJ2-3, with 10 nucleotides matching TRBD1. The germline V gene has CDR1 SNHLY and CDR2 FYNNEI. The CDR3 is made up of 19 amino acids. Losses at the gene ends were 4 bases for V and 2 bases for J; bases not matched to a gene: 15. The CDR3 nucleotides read TGTGCCAGCAGTGGCCCAAGACCCCCGGACAGGGGGAACACAGATACGCAGTATTTT. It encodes CASSGPRPPDRGNTDTQYF.

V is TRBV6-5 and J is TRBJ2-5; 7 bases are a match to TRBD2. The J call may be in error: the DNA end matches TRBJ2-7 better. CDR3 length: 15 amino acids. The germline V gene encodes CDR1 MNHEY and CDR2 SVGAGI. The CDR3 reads CASGRQVGGTYEQYF. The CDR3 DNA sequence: TGTGCCAGCGGACGTCAGGTGGGAGGGACCTACGAGCAGTACTTC.